Below are 8 T cell receptor beta chains sequenced from a single sample in a study of blood T cell repertoires in COVID-19. Profiling relied on immunoSEQ multiplex PCR, and the TCRdb table lists in-frame clones only, not all of them. The table lists 110,000 or so clones, 75% to 90% of them singletons. Source material: peripheral blood. The receptor set was obtained from a woman aged 50 to 60 with acute or convalescent COVID-19.

V gene TRBV4-3 combines with J gene TRBJ2-3; 12 nucleotides line up with TRBD2. This CDR3 is 16 amino acids long. After removal of 3 bases from V and 5 bases from J, the junction contained 6 bases not matched to a gene. Germline assignment: CDR1 LGHNA and CDR2 YSLEER. Here the CDR3 DNA reads TGCGCCAGCAGCCAGCGACTAGCGGGAGTGAGAGATACGCAGTATTTT. This sequence encodes CASSQRLAGVRDTQYF.

The rearrangement links TRBV11-2 to TRBJ2-1, with 9 positions matching TRBD1. The CDR3 extends over 16 amino acids. Germline V gene sequence: CDR1 SGHAT, CDR2 FQNNGV. The ends lost 5 bases at V and 8 bases at J; junction bases unmatched: 13. The CDR3 nucleotides are TGTGCCAGCAGCGACCCCCCGGGACAGGGTATCCATGAGCAGTTCTTC. Residues: CASSDPPGQGIHEQFF.

The chain is built from TRBV5-4 and TRBJ2-2, with 12 bases lining up with TRBD2. V dropped 3 bases and J dropped 5; count of bases not matched to a gene: 5. CDR1 is SGHNT, CDR2 YYREEE, per germline (reference sequence). The CDR3 is 16 amino acids. CDR3 residues: CASSSGTSGLTGELFF. The CDR3 DNA is TGTGCCAGCAGCTCCGGGACTAGCGGGTTGACCGGGGAGCTGTTTTTT.

The V call is TRBV28, the J call TRBJ1-4; 9 positions agree with TRBD1. V dropped 5 bases and J dropped 11; count of bases not matched to a gene: 12. The germline CDR1 and CDR2 sequences are MDHEN and SYDVKM. The CDR3 runs 15 residues. CDR3 bases: TGTGCCAGCAGTAGCTCCGGGACAGGGTTAGAGAAACTGTTTTTT. Amino acids: CASSSSGTGLEKLFF.

The rearrangement uses TRBV27 and TRBJ1-1; TRBD1 is a possible D gene (6 bases). This CDR3 is built from 14 residues. V gave up 0 bases and J gave up 4 bases, with 9 bases separating them. CDR1 is MNHEY, CDR2 SMNVEV, per germline (reference sequence). The CDR3 loop is CASSLSRGSTEAFF. In nucleotides, the CDR3 is TGTGCCAGCAGTTTATCTAGGGGGAGCACTGAAGCTTTCTTT.

The chain joins TRBV7-2 to TRBJ1-6, with D maybe TRBD1 (6 bases). V was trimmed by 3 bases and J by 8 bases, leaving 17 bases between them. CDR3 size: 16 residues. Germline CDR1 SGHTA, CDR2 FQGNSA. The CDR3 coding sequence is TGTGCCAGCAGCTTCCCCGGGACACAAGATCATTCACCCCTCCACTTT. Translated: CASSFPGTQDHSPLHF.

In its sample, this clone was seen a few times. The J gene is TRBJ1-1, the V gene TRBV24-1, with D hard to call. Trimming removed 5 bases from V and 0 bases from J, with 6 bases in between. The CDR3 contains 13 residues. The V gene's germline CDR1 is KGHDR and CDR2 SFDVKD. In DNA, the CDR3 is TGTGCCACCAGTGCCACAGTGAACACTGAAGCTTTCTTT. Amino acids: CATSATVNTEAFF.

The rearrangement links TRBV19 to TRBJ2-5, with 7 bases aligning to TRBD1. The V gene end was trimmed by 4 bases and the J gene end by 2 bases; junction bases not matched to a gene: 1. Germline assignment: CDR1 LNHDA and CDR2 SQIVND (reference sequence). CDR3 size: 13 residues. The CDR3 protein is CASSKGAQETQYF. The CDR3 DNA sequence: TGTGCCAGTAGTAAGGGGGCTCAAGAGACCCAGTACTTC.